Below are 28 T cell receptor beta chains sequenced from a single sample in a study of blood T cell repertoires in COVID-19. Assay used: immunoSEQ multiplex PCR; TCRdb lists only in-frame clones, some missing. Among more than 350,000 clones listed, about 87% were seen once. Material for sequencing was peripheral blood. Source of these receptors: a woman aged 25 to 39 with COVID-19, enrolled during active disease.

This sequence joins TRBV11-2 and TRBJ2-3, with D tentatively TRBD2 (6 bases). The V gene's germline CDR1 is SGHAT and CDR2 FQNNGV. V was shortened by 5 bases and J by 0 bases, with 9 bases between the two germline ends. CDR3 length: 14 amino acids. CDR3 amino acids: CASSLSGSTDTQYF. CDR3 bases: TGTGCCAGCAGCCTGAGCGGGAGCACAGATACGCAGTATTTT.

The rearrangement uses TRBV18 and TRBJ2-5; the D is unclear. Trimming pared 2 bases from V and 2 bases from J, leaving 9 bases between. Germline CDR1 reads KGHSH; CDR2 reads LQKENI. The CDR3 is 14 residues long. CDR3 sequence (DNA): TGTGCCAGCTCACCATCCGGGTCGCAAGAGACCCAGTACTTC. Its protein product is CASSPSGSQETQYF.

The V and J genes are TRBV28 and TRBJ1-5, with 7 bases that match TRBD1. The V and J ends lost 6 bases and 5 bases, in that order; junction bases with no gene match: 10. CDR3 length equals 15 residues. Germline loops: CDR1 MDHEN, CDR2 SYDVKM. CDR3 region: CASSKMTGIDQPQHF. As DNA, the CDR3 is TGTGCCAGCAGCAAAATGACAGGGATCGATCAGCCCCAGCATTTT.

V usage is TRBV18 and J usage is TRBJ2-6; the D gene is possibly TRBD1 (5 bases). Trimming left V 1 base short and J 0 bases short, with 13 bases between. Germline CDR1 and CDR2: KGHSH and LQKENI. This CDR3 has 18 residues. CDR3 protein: CASSPQAGLGSGANVLTF. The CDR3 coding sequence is TGTGCCAGCTCACCACAGGCAGGGCTAGGCTCTGGGGCCAACGTCCTGACTTTC.

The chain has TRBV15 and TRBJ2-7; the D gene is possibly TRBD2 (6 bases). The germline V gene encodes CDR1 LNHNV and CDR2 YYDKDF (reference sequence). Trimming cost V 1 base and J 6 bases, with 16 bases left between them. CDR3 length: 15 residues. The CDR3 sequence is CATSRVLQKEGEQYF. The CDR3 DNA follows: TGTGCCACCAGCAGAGTGCTCCAGAAGGAGGGCGAGCAGTACTTC.

The CDR3 DNA is TGCGCCAGCAGCTCCGATCACACGGAAAAACTGTTTTTT. Protein sequence: CASSSDHTEKLFF. The chain carries TRBV5-1 and TRBJ1-4; D unresolved. This CDR3 is 13 amino acids long. Germline V lookup: CDR1 SGHRS, CDR2 YFSETQ. V lost 3 bases and J 8 bases, leaving 11 bases between the germline ends.

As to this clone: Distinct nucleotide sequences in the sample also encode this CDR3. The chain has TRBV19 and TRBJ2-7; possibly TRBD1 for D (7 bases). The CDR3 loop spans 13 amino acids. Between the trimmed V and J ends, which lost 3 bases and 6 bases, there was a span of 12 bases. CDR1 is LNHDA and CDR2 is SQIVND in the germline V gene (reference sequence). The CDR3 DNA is TGTGCCAGTAGTATCGGGACAGCGGGCGAGCAGTACTTC. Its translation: CASSIGTAGEQYF.

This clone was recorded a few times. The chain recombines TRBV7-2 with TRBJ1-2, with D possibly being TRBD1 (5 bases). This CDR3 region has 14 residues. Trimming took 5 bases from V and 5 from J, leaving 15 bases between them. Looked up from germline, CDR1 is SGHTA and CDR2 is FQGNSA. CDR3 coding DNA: TGTGCCAGCAGCCCGTCCCGGGACTTATATGGCTACACCTTC. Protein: CASSPSRDLYGYTF.

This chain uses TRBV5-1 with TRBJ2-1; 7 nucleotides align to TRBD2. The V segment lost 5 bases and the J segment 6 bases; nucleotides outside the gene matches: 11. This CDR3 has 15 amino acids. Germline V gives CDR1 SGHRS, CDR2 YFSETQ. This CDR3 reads CASSPGEGGFNEQFF. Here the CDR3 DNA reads TGCGCCAGCAGTCCCGGGGAGGGTGGGTTCAATGAGCAGTTCTTC.

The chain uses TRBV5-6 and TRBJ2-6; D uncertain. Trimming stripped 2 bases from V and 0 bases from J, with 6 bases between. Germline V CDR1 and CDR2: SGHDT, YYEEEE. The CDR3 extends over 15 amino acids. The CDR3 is CASSFGLSGANVLTF. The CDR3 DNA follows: TGTGCCAGCAGCTTTGGCCTCTCTGGGGCCAACGTCCTGACTTTC. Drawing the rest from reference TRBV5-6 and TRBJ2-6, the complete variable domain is DAGVTQSPTHLIKTRGQQVTLRCSPKSGHDTVSWYQQALGQGPQFIFQYYEEEERQRGNFPDRFSGHQFPNYSSELNVNALLLGDSALYLCASSFGLSGANVLTFGAGSRLTVL.

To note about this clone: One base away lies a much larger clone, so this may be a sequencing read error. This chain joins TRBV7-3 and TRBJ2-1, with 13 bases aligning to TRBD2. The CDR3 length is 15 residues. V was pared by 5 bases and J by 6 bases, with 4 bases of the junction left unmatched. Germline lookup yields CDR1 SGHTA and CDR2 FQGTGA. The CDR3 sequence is CASSPGLAGANEQFF. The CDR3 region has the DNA TGTGCCAGCAGCCCTGGACTAGCGGGAGCCAATGAGCAGTTCTTC.

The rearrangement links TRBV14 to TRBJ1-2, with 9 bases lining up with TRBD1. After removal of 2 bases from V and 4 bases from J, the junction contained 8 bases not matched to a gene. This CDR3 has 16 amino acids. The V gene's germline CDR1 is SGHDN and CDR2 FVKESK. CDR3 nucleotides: TGTGCCAGCAGCCAACGGTACCGGGACAGGGTCTATGGCTACACCTTC. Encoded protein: CASSQRYRDRVYGYTF.

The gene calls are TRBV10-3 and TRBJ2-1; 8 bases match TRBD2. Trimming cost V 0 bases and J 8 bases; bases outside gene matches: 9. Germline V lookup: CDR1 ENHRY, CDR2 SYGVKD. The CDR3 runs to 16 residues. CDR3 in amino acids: CAISESVGLGGHEQFF. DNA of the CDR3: TGTGCCATCAGTGAGTCGGTGGGACTAGGAGGCCATGAGCAGTTCTTC.

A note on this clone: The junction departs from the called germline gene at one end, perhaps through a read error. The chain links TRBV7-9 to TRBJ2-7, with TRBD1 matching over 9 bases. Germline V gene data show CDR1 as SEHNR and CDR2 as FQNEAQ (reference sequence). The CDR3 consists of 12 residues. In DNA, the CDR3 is TGTGCCAGCAGCCTGGACAGGGGTCCCTTCTTATTC. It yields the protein CASSLDRGPFLF.

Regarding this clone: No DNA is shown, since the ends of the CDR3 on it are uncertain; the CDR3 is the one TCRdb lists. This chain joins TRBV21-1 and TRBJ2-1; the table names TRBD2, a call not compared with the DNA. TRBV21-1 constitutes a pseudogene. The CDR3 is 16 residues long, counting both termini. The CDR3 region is CASTTRWASGSYEQFF.

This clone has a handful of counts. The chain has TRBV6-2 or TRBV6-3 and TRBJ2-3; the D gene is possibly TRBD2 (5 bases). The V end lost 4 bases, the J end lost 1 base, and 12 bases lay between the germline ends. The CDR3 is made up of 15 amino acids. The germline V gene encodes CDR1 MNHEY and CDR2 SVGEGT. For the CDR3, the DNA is TGTGCCAGCAGTTTTCGAGGGAGTCGCACAGATACGCAGTATTTT. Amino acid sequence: CASSFRGSRTDTQYF.

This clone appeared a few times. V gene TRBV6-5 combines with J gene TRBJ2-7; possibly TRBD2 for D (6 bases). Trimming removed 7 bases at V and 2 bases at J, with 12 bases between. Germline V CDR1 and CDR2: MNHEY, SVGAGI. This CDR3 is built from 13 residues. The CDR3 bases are TGTGCCAGCAAAAGGCAGCGGGCCTACGAGCAGTACTTC. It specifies CASKRQRAYEQYF.

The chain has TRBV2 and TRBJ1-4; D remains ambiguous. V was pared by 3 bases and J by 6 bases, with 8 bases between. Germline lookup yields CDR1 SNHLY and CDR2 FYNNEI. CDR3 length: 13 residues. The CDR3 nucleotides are TGTGCCAGCAGTGATTGGCAGGATGAAAAACTGTTTTTT. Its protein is CASSDWQDEKLFF.

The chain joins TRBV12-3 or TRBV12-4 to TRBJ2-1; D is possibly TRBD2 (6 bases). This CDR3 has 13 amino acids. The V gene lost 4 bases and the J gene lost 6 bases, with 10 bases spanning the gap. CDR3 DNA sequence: TGTGCCAGCAGTTCGACTAGTTTCAATGAGCAGTTCTTC. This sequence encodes CASSSTSFNEQFF.

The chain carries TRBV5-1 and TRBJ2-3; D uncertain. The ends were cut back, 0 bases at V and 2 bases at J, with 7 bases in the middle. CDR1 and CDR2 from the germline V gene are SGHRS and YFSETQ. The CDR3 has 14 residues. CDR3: CASSLGLNTDTQYF. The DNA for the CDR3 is TGCGCCAGCAGCTTGGGACTTAACACAGATACGCAGTATTTT.

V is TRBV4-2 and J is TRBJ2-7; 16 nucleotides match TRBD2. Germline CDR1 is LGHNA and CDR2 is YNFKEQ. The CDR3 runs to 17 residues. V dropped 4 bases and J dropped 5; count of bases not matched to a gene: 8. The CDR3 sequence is CASSPYGTSGRADEQYF. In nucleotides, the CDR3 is TGTGCCAGCAGCCCCTATGGGACTAGCGGGAGGGCCGACGAGCAGTACTTC.

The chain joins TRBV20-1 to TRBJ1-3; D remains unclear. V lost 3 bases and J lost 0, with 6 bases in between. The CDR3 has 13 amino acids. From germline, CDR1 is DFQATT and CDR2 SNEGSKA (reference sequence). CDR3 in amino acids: CSASSNSGNTIYF. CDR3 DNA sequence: TGCAGTGCTAGTAGCAACTCTGGAAACACCATATATTTT.

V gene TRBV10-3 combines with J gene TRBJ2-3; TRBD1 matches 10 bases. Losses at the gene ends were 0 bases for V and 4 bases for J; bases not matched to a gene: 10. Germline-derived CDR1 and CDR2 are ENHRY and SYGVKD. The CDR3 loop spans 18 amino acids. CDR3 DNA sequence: TGTGCCATCAGTGAGTCATCCCCGGGACAGGGGATCCCAGATACGCAGTATTTT. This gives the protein CAISESSPGQGIPDTQYF.

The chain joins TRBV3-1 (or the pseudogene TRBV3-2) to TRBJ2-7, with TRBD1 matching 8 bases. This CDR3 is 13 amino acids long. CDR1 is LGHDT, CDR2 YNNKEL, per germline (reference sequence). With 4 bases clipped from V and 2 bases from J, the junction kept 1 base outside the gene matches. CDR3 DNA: TGTGCCAGCAGCCTACAGGGGGCCTACGAGCAGTACTTC. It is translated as CASSLQGAYEQYF.

The CDR3 region has the DNA TGCGCCAGCAGCTTGGGACTAGCGGGAACTTACGAGCAGTACTTC. The encoded protein is CASSLGLAGTYEQYF. The chain links TRBV5-1 to TRBJ2-7; 11 bases fit TRBD2. J gave up 4 bases and V 0 bases, and 3 bases lay outside the gene matches. The CDR3 length is 15 residues. Per the germline V gene, CDR1 is SGHRS and CDR2 is YFSETQ.

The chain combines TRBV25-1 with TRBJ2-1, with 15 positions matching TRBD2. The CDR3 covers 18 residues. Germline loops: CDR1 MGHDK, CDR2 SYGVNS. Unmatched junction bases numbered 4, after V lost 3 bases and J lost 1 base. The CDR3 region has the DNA TGTGCCAGCAGTGACCCGGGACTAGCGGGAGGATCCTACAATGAGCAGTTCTTC. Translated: CASSDPGLAGGSYNEQFF.

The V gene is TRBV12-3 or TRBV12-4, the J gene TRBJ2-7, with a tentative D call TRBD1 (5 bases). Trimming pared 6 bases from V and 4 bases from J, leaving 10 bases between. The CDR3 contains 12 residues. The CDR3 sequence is CASRTDTYEQYF. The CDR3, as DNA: TGTGCCAGCAGAACGGACACTTACGAGCAGTACTTC.

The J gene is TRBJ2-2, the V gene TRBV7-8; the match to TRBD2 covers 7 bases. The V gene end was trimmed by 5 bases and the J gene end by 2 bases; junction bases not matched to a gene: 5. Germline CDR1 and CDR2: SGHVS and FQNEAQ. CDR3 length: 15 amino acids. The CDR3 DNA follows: TGTGCCAGCAGCCCCCGGGACTATAACACCGGGGAGCTGTTTTTT. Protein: CASSPRDYNTGELFF.